This record looks at one TCR beta chain sequence and its context. Its antigen is unknown. The sample originates from a study of T-cell memory formation after mild COVID-19. Study outcomes and limitations: There were some responding clones in pre-infection memory, which suggested that cross-reactive memory had joined. CD4+ contracting clones were mainly CM and EM; CD8+ ones, EMRA.

TCRalpha and TCRbeta libraries used 5'RACE with constant-segment primers and UMIs. TCRdb re-analysed the 5' RACE reads in MiXCR, keeping a single row per CDR3 protein. The sample records about 150,000 distinct CDR3 sequences, 13% to 15% being singletons. The CDR3 is 17 amino acids. Germline assignment: CDR1 SGDLS and CDR2 YYNGEE. V lost 4 bases and J lost 0; bases outside the gene matches: 10. This receptor was obtained from an adult woman who had mild COVID-19 (a few samples of this study predate the infection). Cell type and time point are not known. The V and J genes are TRBV9 and TRBJ2-7; 10 bases map to TRBD2. What was sequenced was PBMCs or a T cell subset sorted from them (not recorded which). The CDR3 bases are TGTGCCAGCAGCCCCCCCCGGTCTAGCGGGAGCTCCTACGAGCAGTACTTC. Translating it yields CASSPPRSSGSSYEQYF.